A selection of T cell receptor beta chains follows, all from one sample in a study of CD8 T cells in Susac syndrome. Using its own MiXCR run on the immunoSEQ multiplex PCR reads, TCRdb lists one record per CDR3 protein. Of some 130,000 distinct CDR3 sequences detected, roughly 94% appear once; the ten largest clones hold about 0.18%. Source material: CD8+ T cells from PBMCs. Every receptor here comes from a human donor with Susac syndrome. Both conserved end residues are part of each CDR3. A D gene is named only where the DNA matches it firmly. Some rows have no size entry. The others give once, few or many, or a class for an expanded clone.

size,D,J,V,DNA,CDR3
.,.,TRBJ1-5,TRBV24-1,TGTGCCACCAGTTCGACGGATAGCAATCAGCCCCAGCATTTT,CATSSTDSNQPQHF
.,.,TRBJ2-5,TRBV19,TGTGCCAGTAGTCCTGATTGGCGAGAGACCCAGTACTTC,CASSPDWRETQYF
few,.,TRBJ1-2,TRBV7-6,TGTGCCAGCAGCTCCGGGCAGGGATCTAACTATGGCTACACCTTC,CASSSGQGSNYGYTF
once,.,TRBJ2-6,TRBV9,TGTGCCAGCAGCCCCGCCGGTGGTGCCCGAGGGGCCAACGTCCTGACTTTC,CASSPAGGARGANVLTF
.,TRBD2,TRBJ2-2,TRBV20-1,TGCAGTGCTAGAGGTAGCGGGAGGGCCGATAGCACCGGGGAGCTGTTTTTT,CSARGSGRADSTGELFF
.,.,TRBJ2-1,TRBV7-9,TGTGCCAGCAGCCCTGGGGTGGATGAGCAGTTCTTC,CASSPGVDEQFF
.,TRBD2,TRBJ2-5,TRBV15,TGTGCCACCAGCAGTCGACGGACTAGCGGGATTGAGACCCAGTACTTC,CATSSRRTSGIETQYF
.,.,TRBJ2-7,TRBV2,TGTGCCAGCAGTGGGACTACCTACGAGCAGTACTTC,CASSGTTYEQYF
once,.,TRBJ2-5,TRBV4-1,TGCGCCAGCAGCCAAGATCGCAACCAAGAGACCCAGTACTTC,CASSQDRNQETQYF
.,TRBD2,TRBJ2-3,TRBV6-1,TGTGCCAGCAGTGCCACCTTGGGCGGGAGCCCAGATACGCAGTATTTT,CASSATLGGSPDTQYF
.,.,TRBJ1-5,TRBV28,TGTGCCAGCAGGAGACATTTCAATAGCAATCAGCCCCAGCATTTT,CASRRHFNSNQPQHF
.,.,TRBJ2-5,TRBV4-1,TGCGCCAGCAGCACGAACTGGGGCCAAGAGACCCAGTACTTC,CASSTNWGQETQYF
.,.,TRBJ2-6,TRBV12-3/TRBV12-4,TGTGCCAGCAGTTTCGGGGACTCTGGGGCCAACGTCCTGACTTTC,CASSFGDSGANVLTF
.,TRBD1,TRBJ2-1,TRBV27,TGTGCCAGCAGTGTCGGGACAGGCAATGAGCAGTTCTTC,CASSVGTGNEQFF
.,TRBD2,TRBJ2-1,TRBV27,TGTGCCAGTAGACCCGGGACTACGCACAATGAGCAGTTCTTC,CASRPGTTHNEQFF
.,.,TRBJ2-3,TRBV25-1,TGTGCCAGCAGTGAATATGAATCGCCGCGGGTGGATACGCAGTATTTT,CASSEYESPRVDTQYF
.,TRBD2,TRBJ2-5,TRBV13,TGTGCCAGCAGCCACCCGACTAGCGGGACAGAGACCCAGTACTTC,CASSHPTSGTETQYF
.,.,TRBJ1-4,TRBV14,TGTGCCAGCAGCCAAGTAGGTGGGCCGAATGAAAAACTGTTTTTT,CASSQVGGPNEKLFF